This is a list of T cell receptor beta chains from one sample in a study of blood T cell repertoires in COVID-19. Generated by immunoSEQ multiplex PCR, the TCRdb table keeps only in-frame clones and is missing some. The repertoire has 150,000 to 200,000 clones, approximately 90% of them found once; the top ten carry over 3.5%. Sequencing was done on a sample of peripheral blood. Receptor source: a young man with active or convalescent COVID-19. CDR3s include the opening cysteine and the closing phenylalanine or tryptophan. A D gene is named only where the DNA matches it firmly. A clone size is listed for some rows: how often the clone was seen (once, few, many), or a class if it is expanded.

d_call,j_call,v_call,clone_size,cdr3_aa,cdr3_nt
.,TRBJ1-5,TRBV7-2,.,CASSSTNQPQHF,TGTGCCAGCAGCTCGACAAATCAGCCCCAGCATTTT
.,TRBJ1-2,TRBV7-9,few,CASSPSTGTGYTF,TGTGCCAGCAGCCCCTCTACAGGGACGGGCTACACCTTC
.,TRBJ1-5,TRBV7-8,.,CASSSGGPKPQHF,TGTGCCAGCAGCTCCGGGGGGCCGAAGCCCCAGCATTTT
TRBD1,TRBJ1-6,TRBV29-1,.,CSVSGTGSPLHF,TGCAGCGTTTCCGGGACAGGTTCACCCCTCCACTTT
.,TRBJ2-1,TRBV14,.,CASSRTTLHNEQFF,TGTGCCAGCAGCCGGACTACACTACACAATGAGCAGTTCTTC
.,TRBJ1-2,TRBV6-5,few,CASSLARTPSNYGYTF,TGTGCCAGCAGTTTGGCCCGGACACCCTCTAACTATGGCTACACCTTC
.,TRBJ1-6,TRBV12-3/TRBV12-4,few,CASSNRDSPLHF,TGTGCCAGCAGTAACAGAGATTCACCCCTCCACTTT
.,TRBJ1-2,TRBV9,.,CASSVVQGTGYTF,TGTGCCAGCAGCGTAGTTCAGGGGACCGGCTACACCTTC
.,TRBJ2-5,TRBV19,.,CASSLPSGTQYF,TGTGCCAGTAGTCTACCATCGGGGACCCAGTACTTC
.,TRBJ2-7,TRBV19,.,CASRKQGSPLYEQYF,TGTGCCAGTAGGAAACAGGGCTCACCTCTCTACGAGCAGTACTTC
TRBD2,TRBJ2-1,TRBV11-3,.,CASSFQRGTYNEQFF,TGTGCCAGCAGCTTCCAGCGGGGAACCTACAATGAGCAGTTCTTC
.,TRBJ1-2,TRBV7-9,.,CASSLSQGSYTF,TGTGCCAGCAGCTTATCGCAGGGGTCTTACACCTTC
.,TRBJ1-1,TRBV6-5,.,CASTNRDMNTEAFF,TGTGCCAGCACCAACAGGGATATGAACACTGAAGCTTTCTTT